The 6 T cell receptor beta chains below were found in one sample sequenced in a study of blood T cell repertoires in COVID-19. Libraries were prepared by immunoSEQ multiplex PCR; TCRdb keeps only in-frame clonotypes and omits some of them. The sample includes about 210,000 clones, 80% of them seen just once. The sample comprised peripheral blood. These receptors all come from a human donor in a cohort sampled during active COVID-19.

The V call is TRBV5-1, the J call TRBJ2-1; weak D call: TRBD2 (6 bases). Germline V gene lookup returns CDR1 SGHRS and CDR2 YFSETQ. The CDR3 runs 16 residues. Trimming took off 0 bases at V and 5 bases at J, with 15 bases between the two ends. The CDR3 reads CASSLGWGDHNNEQFF. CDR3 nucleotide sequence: TGCGCCAGCAGCTTGGGGTGGGGGGACCATAACAATGAGCAGTTCTTC.

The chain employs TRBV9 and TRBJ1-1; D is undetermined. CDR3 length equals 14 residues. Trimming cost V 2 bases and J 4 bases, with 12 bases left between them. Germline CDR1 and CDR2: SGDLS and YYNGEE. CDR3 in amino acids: CASSVTGVGTEAFF. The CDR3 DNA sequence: TGTGCCAGCAGCGTGACGGGAGTCGGCACTGAAGCTTTCTTT.

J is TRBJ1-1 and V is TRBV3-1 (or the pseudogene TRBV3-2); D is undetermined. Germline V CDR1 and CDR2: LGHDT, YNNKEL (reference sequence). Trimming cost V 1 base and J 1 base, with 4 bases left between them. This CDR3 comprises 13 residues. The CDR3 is CASSQGGNTEAFF. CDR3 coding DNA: TGTGCCAGCAGCCAAGGAGGGAACACTGAAGCTTTCTTT.

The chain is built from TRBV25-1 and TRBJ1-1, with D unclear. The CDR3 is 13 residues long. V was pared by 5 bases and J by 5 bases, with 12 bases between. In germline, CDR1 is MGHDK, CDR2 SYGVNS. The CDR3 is CASSISERTEAFF. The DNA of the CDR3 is TGTGCCAGCAGTATCTCCGAGAGGACTGAAGCTTTCTTT.

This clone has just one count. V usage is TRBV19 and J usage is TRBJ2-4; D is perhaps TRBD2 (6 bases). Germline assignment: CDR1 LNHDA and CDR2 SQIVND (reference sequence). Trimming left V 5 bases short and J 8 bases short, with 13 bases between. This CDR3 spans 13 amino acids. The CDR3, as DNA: TGTGCCAGTAGTCCATACCGGGACTACATTCAGTACTTC. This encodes CASSPYRDYIQYF. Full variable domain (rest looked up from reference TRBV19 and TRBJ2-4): DGGITQSPKYLFRKEGQNVTLSCEQNLNHDAMYWYRQDPGQGLRLIYYSQIVNDFQKGDIAEGYSVSREKKESFPLTVTSAQKNPTAFYLCASSPYRDYIQYFGAGTRLSVL.

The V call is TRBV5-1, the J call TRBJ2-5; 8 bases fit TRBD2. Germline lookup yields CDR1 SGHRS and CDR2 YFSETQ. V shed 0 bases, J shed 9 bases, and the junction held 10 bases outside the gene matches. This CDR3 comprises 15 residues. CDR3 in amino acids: CASSLAERAGAAQYF. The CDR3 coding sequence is TGCGCCAGCAGCTTGGCTGAGAGAGCGGGGGCGGCCCAGTACTTC.